The 30 T cell receptor beta chains in this list originate from one sample, sequenced in a study of cytomegalovirus exposure and HLA in healthy donors (dated by TCRdb to about 2017). Library prep was done by the immunoSEQ multiplex PCR assay. Entries here come from immuneACCESS through TCRdb and include only in-frame sequences with V and J called. Some clones fail to appear in such tables; in the studies checked, an unresolved V gene covers under half of the shortfall, and the cause of the remainder is unknown. Recorded for this sample are more than 90,000 clones; approximately 88% of them occurred a single time. Around 1.9% of the sample belongs to the ten largest clones. Input material: PBMCs. These receptors all stem from a young man in good health and CMV-seronegative.

The chain combines TRBV9 with TRBJ2-7, with D possibly being TRBD1 (6 bases). Germline lookup yields CDR1 SGDLS and CDR2 YYNGEE. Trimming stripped 3 bases from V and 7 bases from J, with 17 bases between. This CDR3 contains 14 residues. The CDR3 region is CASSATGTLREQYF. The CDR3 DNA reads TGTGCCAGCAGCGCAACAGGGACGCTACGAGAGCAGTACTTC.

The CDR3 region is CASRDTIGQPQHF. The CDR3 coding sequence is TGTGCCAGCAGAGATACGATCGGGCAGCCCCAGCATTTT. The gene calls are TRBV27 and TRBJ1-5; D not certain. The germline V gene has CDR1 MNHEY and CDR2 SMNVEV (reference sequence). V lost 6 bases, J lost 7 bases, and 13 bases lay in between. CDR3 length equals 13 residues.

The chain recombines TRBV2 with TRBJ2-1; possible D gene TRBD1, 6 bases. The CDR3 extends over 10 amino acids. CDR1 is SNHLY and CDR2 is FYNNEI in the germline V gene. The V gene lost 9 bases and the J gene lost 10 bases, with 10 bases spanning the gap. This CDR3 reads CASTGLEQFF. The CDR3 DNA reads as TGTGCCAGTACAGGGTTGGAGCAGTTCTTC. Variable domain in full (rest from reference TRBV2 and TRBJ2-1): EPEVTQTPSHQVTQMGQEVILRCVPISNHLYFYWYRQILGQKVEFLVSFYNNEISEKSEIFDDQFSVERPDGSNFTLKIRSTKLEDSAMYFCASTGLEQFFGPGTRLTVL.

The DNA of the CDR3 is TGTGCCAGCACGGGAGCGGGAGGGCCTTACGAGCAGTACTTC. Translating it yields CASTGAGGPYEQYF. The rearrangement joins TRBV28 to TRBJ2-7; 10 bases match TRBD2. V shed 7 bases, J shed 4 bases, and the junction held 7 bases outside the gene matches. The CDR3 totals 14 residues. Germline V CDR1 and CDR2: MDHEN, SYDVKM. Variable domain in full (rest from reference TRBV28 and TRBJ2-7): DVKVTQSSRYLVKRTGEKVFLECVQDMDHENMFWYRQDPGLGLRLIYFSYDVKMKEKGDIPEGYSVSREKKERFSLILESASTNQTSMYLCASTGAGGPYEQYFGPGTRLTVT.

This clone was detected only a few times. The V call is TRBV4-3, the J call TRBJ2-7; TRBD2 matches 7 bases. Germline CDR1 reads LGHNA; CDR2 reads YSLEER. CDR3 length equals 13 residues. Losses at the gene ends were 3 bases for V and 3 bases for J; bases not matched to a gene: 2. The CDR3, as DNA: TGCGCCAGCAGCCAGGGACTATACTACGAGCAGTACTTC. Protein sequence: CASSQGLYYEQYF.

The chain combines TRBV27 with TRBJ2-7; the D gene is possibly TRBD2 (6 bases). V lost 6 bases, J lost 2 bases, and 17 bases lay in between. CDR1 MNHEY and CDR2 SMNVEV come from the germline V gene (reference sequence). The CDR3 totals 15 residues. The CDR3 here is CASRVGDSHTYEQYF. CDR3 bases: TGTGCCAGCAGGGTCGGGGACTCTCATACCTACGAGCAGTACTTC.

V and J are TRBV18 and TRBJ2-1; 8 bases are shared with TRBD1. The CDR3 has 18 amino acids. V lost 0 bases, J lost 5 bases, and 12 bases stayed unmatched. CDR1 and CDR2 (germline): KGHSH, LQKENI. DNA of the CDR3: TGTGCCAGCTCACCACCAGACAGGGGAGGTTTGAGCAACAATGAGCAGTTCTTC. This translates into CASSPPDRGGLSNNEQFF.

This clone was seen only once. In nucleotides, the CDR3 is TGTGCCAGCAGCTGGGTACAGGGGGCGTATACTGAAGCTTTCTTT. This gives the protein CASSWVQGAYTEAFF. This rearrangement joins TRBV7-9 to TRBJ1-1; 9 nucleotides align to TRBD1. V was pared by 4 bases and J by 5 bases, with 8 bases of the junction left unmatched. CDR1 and CDR2 (germline): SEHNR, FQNEAQ (reference sequence). CDR3 length: 15 amino acids.

The chain couples TRBV7-6 to TRBJ1-1; unclear D gene. CDR3 size: 15 residues. Germline-derived CDR1 and CDR2 are SGHVS and FNYEAQ. Trimming removed 1 base from V and 7 bases from J, with 16 bases in between. CDR3 amino acids: CASSLGPVIGDEAFF. CDR3 nucleotides: TGTGCCAGCAGCTTAGGGCCAGTCATAGGAGATGAAGCTTTCTTT. The entire variable domain, with the rest obtained from reference TRBV7-6 and TRBJ1-1, is as follows: GAGVSQSPRYKVTKRGQDVALRCDPISGHVSLYWYRQALGQGPEFLTYFNYEAQQDKSGLPNDRFSAERPEGSISTLTIQRTEQRDSAMYRCASSLGPVIGDEAFFGQGTRLTVV.

The chain recombines TRBV9 with TRBJ2-3, with 10 bases that match TRBD2. The CDR3 sequence is 17 residues long. J gave up 6 bases and V 4 bases, and 14 bases lay outside the gene matches. Looked up from germline, CDR1 is SGDLS and CDR2 is YYNGEE. In DNA form, the CDR3 reads TGTGCCAGCAGCCCGCATGCGGCTAGCGGGGGTGGGGATACGCAGTATTTT. Translating it yields CASSPHAASGGGDTQYF.

V and J are TRBV9 and TRBJ2-5, with D possibly matching TRBD2 (6 bases). The V end lost 0 bases, the J end lost 4 bases, and 7 bases lay between the germline ends. Germline V lookup: CDR1 SGDLS, CDR2 YYNGEE. This CDR3 has 13 residues. The CDR3 region is CASSVELAETQYF. The CDR3 DNA sequence: TGTGCCAGCAGCGTAGAACTAGCAGAGACCCAGTACTTC. Based on the CDR3 plus reference TRBV9 and TRBJ2-5, the full variable domain is DSGVTQTPKHLITATGQRVTLRCSPRSGDLSVYWYQQSLDQGLQFLIQYYNGEERAKGNILERFSAQQFPDLHSELNLSSLELGDSALYFCASSVELAETQYFGPGTRLLVL.

Comments on this clone: Relative to the germline gene, one junction end is altered; a read error may explain this. The chain joins TRBV5-1 to TRBJ2-2; 7 bases match TRBD1. The CDR3 extends over 15 amino acids. Germline CDR1 reads SGHRS; CDR2 reads YFSETQ. CDR3 sequence (DNA): TGCGCCAGCAGCTTAAGGGGGCGGAACCCCGGGGAGCTGTTTTTT. Its protein product is CASSLRGRNPGELFF.

The V gene is TRBV19, the J gene TRBJ1-6; TRBD1 matches at 9 bases. The J segment lost 10 bases and the V segment lost 5 bases, leaving 9 bases of the junction unmatched. Germline V lookup: CDR1 LNHDA, CDR2 SQIVND (reference sequence). This CDR3 spans 15 amino acids. The chain's CDR3 is CASSQETGGISPLHF. CDR3 bases: TGTGCCAGTAGTCAAGAGACAGGGGGGATCTCACCCCTCCACTTT.

This chain links TRBV6-5 with TRBJ1-6; D not certain. Per germline, CDR1 MNHEY and CDR2 SVGAGI. V gave up 5 bases and J gave up 2 bases, with 7 bases separating them. This CDR3 comprises 14 residues. The CDR3 DNA is TGTGCCAGCAGTGTCACTACCTATAATTCACCCCTCCACTTT. Residues: CASSVTTYNSPLHF.

The chain has TRBV18 and TRBJ2-7; D may be TRBD2 (5 bases). Germline CDR1 is KGHSH and CDR2 is LQKENI. The CDR3 is 16 residues long. V lost 3 bases and J lost 1, with 16 bases in between. In DNA, the CDR3 is TGTGCCAGCTCACCCCGGGCTAGCTCCTGGTCCTACGAGCAGTACTTC. Translating gives CASSPRASSWSYEQYF. Supplemented by reference TRBV18 and TRBJ2-7, the full variable domain reads NAGVMQNPRHLVRRRGQEARLRCSPMKGHSHVYWYRQLPEEGLKFMVYLQKENIIDESGMPKERFSAEFPKEGPSILRIQQVVRGDSAAYFCASSPRASSWSYEQYFGPGTRLTVT.

V usage is TRBV6-1 and J usage is TRBJ2-7; 8 nucleotides match TRBD1. Germline values: CDR1 MNHNS, CDR2 SASEGT. The CDR3 runs 13 residues. The trim removed 6 bases at V and 4 bases at J, leaving 5 bases unmatched. The DNA of the CDR3 is TGTGCCAGCAGGAGGACAGGGATATACGAGCAGTACTTC. It yields the protein CASRRTGIYEQYF.

In its sample, this clone was seen once. This chain joins TRBV29-1 and TRBJ2-3, with 9 bases that match TRBD2. The CDR3 runs 17 residues. J gave up 0 bases and V 0 bases, and 7 bases lay outside the gene matches. CDR1 is SQVTM and CDR2 is ANQGSEA in the germline V gene. CDR3 in amino acids: CSVEDNQGLASTDTQYF. The CDR3, as DNA: TGCAGCGTTGAAGATAATCAGGGACTAGCTAGCACAGATACGCAGTATTTT.

The V call is TRBV27, the J call TRBJ1-4; D is possibly TRBD1 (5 bases). This CDR3 spans 12 amino acids. V lost 6 bases, J lost 7 bases, and 9 bases lay in between. From germline, CDR1 is MNHEY and CDR2 SMNVEV (reference sequence). The CDR3 sequence: CASRGHGEKLFF. The CDR3 nucleotides read TGTGCCAGCAGGGGGCATGGTGAAAAACTGTTTTTT.

The V gene is TRBV10-1, the J gene TRBJ2-1; D is ambiguous. The length of the CDR3 is 13 residues. The V and J ends lost 0 bases and 9 bases respectively, with 9 bases between them. Germline V gene sequence: CDR1 WNHNN, CDR2 SYGVQD (reference sequence). The CDR3 nucleotides read TGCGCCAGCAGTGAGTCCTCCTCCGTTGAGCAGTTCTTC. Translating gives CASSESSSVEQFF.

V and J are TRBV28 and TRBJ2-7; TRBD2 matches 7 bases. Germline V gene sequence: CDR1 MDHEN, CDR2 SYDVKM. The trim removed 6 bases at V and 2 bases at J, leaving 4 bases unmatched. The CDR3 loop spans 13 amino acids. For the CDR3, the DNA is TGTGCCAGCAGCCGGGGACTAACCTACGAGCAGTACTTC. This sequence encodes CASSRGLTYEQYF.

The J gene is TRBJ1-2, the V gene TRBV19; D is unresolved. The CDR3 length is 14 residues. V was trimmed by 10 bases and J by 8 bases, leaving 23 bases between them. The germline gives CDR1 LNHDA, CDR2 SQIVND (reference sequence). CDR3 in amino acids: CATDAPQRGWGYTF. CDR3 bases: TGTGCCACCGACGCACCCCAACGGGGTTGGGGCTACACCTTC. The full variable domain, in which reference TRBV19 and TRBJ1-2 provide the parts outside the CDR3, is DGGITQSPKYLFRKEGQNVTLSCEQNLNHDAMYWYRQDPGQGLRLIYYSQIVNDFQKGDIAEGYSVSREKKESFPLTVTSAQKNPTAFYLCATDAPQRGWGYTFGSGTRLTVV.

V usage is TRBV15 and J usage is TRBJ2-7, with D perhaps TRBD1 (5 bases). Germline V lookup: CDR1 LNHNV, CDR2 YYDKDF (reference sequence). The germline V and J ends were trimmed by 2 bases and 3 bases, with 8 bases remaining between them. The CDR3 is 13 residues long. The chain's CDR3 is CATSRQGNYEQYF. CDR3 nucleotides: TGTGCCACCAGCAGACAGGGCAACTACGAGCAGTACTTC.

J is TRBJ2-5 and V is TRBV4-1; TRBD1 aligns across 8 bases. Germline V gives CDR1 MGHRA, CDR2 YSYEKL. Losses at the gene ends were 2 bases for V and 4 bases for J; bases not matched to a gene: 12. This CDR3 contains 17 residues. CDR3 loop: CASSQTRLQGAGETQYF. The CDR3 DNA reads as TGCGCCAGCAGCCAAACCCGACTTCAGGGGGCGGGAGAGACCCAGTACTTC.

The V call is TRBV5-1, the J call TRBJ2-3; no definite D call. Looked up from germline, CDR1 is SGHRS and CDR2 is YFSETQ. Deletions cut 4 bases from V and 0 bases from J, with 15 bases between. The CDR3 length is 16 residues. The chain's CDR3 is CASSVYGDPSTDTQYF. The CDR3 DNA follows: TGCGCCAGCAGCGTCTACGGAGATCCTAGCACAGATACGCAGTATTTT.

The gene calls are TRBV6-5 and TRBJ1-5; a possible D gene is TRBD1 (5 bases). The CDR3 loop spans 13 amino acids. The germline V gene has CDR1 MNHEY and CDR2 SVGAGI. Trimming took off 6 bases at V and 4 bases at J, with 10 bases between the two ends. The CDR3, as DNA: TGTGCCAGCAGCAGGACACCGAATCAGCCCCAGCATTTT. Translation: CASSRTPNQPQHF.

This clone has only a few counts. The rearrangement links TRBV6-1 to TRBJ1-2; a possible D gene is TRBD1 (5 bases). The CDR3 totals 11 residues. V lost 6 bases and J lost 8, with 10 bases in between. The germline V gene has CDR1 MNHNS and CDR2 SASEGT. CDR3 DNA sequence: TGTGCCAGCAGCGGGGGTTTCGGCTACACCTTC. This sequence encodes CASSGGFGYTF.

The CDR3 DNA is TGTGCCAGCAGTTCTACAGGGGGCGGTCAGCCCCAGCATTTT. As protein: CASSSTGGGQPQHF. This chain connects TRBV28 to TRBJ1-5; TRBD1 matches 9 bases. Germline lookup yields CDR1 MDHEN and CDR2 SYDVKM. V was clipped by 4 bases and J by 6 bases; unmatched bases: 4. The CDR3 is 14 amino acids.

The gene calls are TRBV4-3 and TRBJ2-7; D call uncertain. The CDR3 has 14 residues. The germline V gene encodes CDR1 LGHNA and CDR2 YSLEER. V shed 0 bases and J shed 1 base, with 7 bases lying between them. The CDR3 is CASSQEVQSYEQYF. In DNA, the CDR3 is TGCGCCAGCAGCCAAGAGGTACAGTCCTACGAGCAGTACTTC.

The chain combines TRBV5-1 with TRBJ2-3, with D possibly matching TRBD2 (6 bases). The CDR3 runs to 16 residues. CDR1 is SGHRS and CDR2 is YFSETQ in the germline V gene. Trimming removed 0 bases at V and 0 bases at J, with 11 bases between. CDR3 sequence (DNA): TGCGCCAGCAGCTTGGTTAGCGGTACTAGCACAGATACGCAGTATTTT. Translating it yields CASSLVSGTSTDTQYF.

The genes are TRBV6-5 and TRBJ2-7; tentatively, D is TRBD2 (6 bases). The germline V gene has CDR1 MNHEY and CDR2 SVGAGI. The CDR3 is 10 residues long. V gave up 8 bases and J gave up 4 bases, with 6 bases separating them. This chain's CDR3 is CASGRYEQYF. CDR3 DNA: TGTGCCAGCGGGAGGTACGAGCAGTACTTC.